The rows below give T cell receptor beta chains drawn from one sample of a study of CD8+ T cells in alopecia areata. Profiling relied on immunoSEQ multiplex PCR, and the TCRdb table lists in-frame clones only, not all of them. The sample contains some 170,000 clones, about 53% of which appear only once. Material: CD8+ T cells sorted from blood, obtained at week 24, from a patient treated with tofacitinib. These receptors all come from a human donor with alopecia areata. Both conserved end residues are part of each CDR3.

v_call cdr3_aa
TRBV4-1 CASSQVHQRGASYEQYF
TRBV14 CASSLPLSYEQYF
TRBV29-1 CSALLGSSYEQYF
TRBV4-3 CASSQDKGSSTDTQYF
TRBV30 CAWSEERGGKDTQYF
TRBV14 CASSLAGRGIDEQFF
TRBV7-9 CASSLQGQPQHF
TRBV9 CASSGGLAGGPGQETQYF
TRBV15 CATRAGQGTLRSPLHF
TRBV30 CAWSRGQGSQPQHF
TRBV5-6 CASSLATGVTEAFF
TRBV2 CASSESYNNQPQHF
TRBV30 CAWAAGTGENIQYF
TRBV2 CATQGGSLNTEAFF
TRBV29-1 CSVTPRGLSTEAFF
TRBV30 CAWSGTGGYEKLFF
TRBV15 CATSRGMEREPQHF
TRBV12-5 CASGLKPEAQYF
TRBV18 CASSSDHVGTSPSTDTQYF
TRBV30 CAWRDHGYTF
TRBV6-5 CASSLGSFNEQFF
TRBV30 CAWSVPGHEKLFF
TRBV15 CATSPSRAVNEKLFF
TRBV11-2 CASSSLQGPGELFF
TRBV9 CASSVGGGTATEAFF
TRBV7-3 CASSSTPGSGADTQYF
TRBV30 CAWSALRGSSYEQYF
TRBV4-3 CASSQDTGGRTEAFF
TRBV4-3 CASSPTREDQQYF
TRBV4-3 CASSPTSGGAWEQYF
TRBV10-3 CAIKSEGSTGELFF
TRBV6-1 CASSEGQVYGYTF
TRBV14 CASSQLDRLMGEQYF
TRBV27 CASSLTGTDNSEQYF
TRBV5-6 CASSSGSPGELFF
TRBV5-6 CASSWIQGNTEAFF
TRBV25-1 CASSISGGDYTDTQYF
TRBV4-3 CASSQDRGGTETQYF
TRBV29-1 CSVVVKGTYEQYF
TRBV11-2 CASSLKATREQYF
TRBV7-2 CASSPGGARGYTF
TRBV4-3 CASSQSLNNEQFF
TRBV11-2 CASSLGKDLYEQYF
TRBV29-1 CSAYATGEGYLDNYGYTF
TRBV29-1 CSVEDRTAGVDEQFF
TRBV21-1 CASSKRSRPSDSPLHF
TRBV9 CASSVGQGNQPQHF
TRBV13 CASSPGLAASYEQYF
TRBV25-1 CASSQKKTSGGTFWFF
TRBV5-6 CASSEEGNPNYGYTF
TRBV4-3 CASSLDGSHEQYF
TRBV5-1 CASNPTGRAPYGYTF
TRBV4-3 CASSQERTGGSYEQYF
TRBV5-1 CASSFGTAYEQYF
TRBV29-1 CSAQGGTGYTGELFF
TRBV30 CAWSVSMGDNLNQPQHF
TRBV5-1 CASAWGSWLGLAARDTQYF
TRBV30 CAWKGTEAFF